These 4 T cell receptor beta chains were all obtained from the same sample, sequenced in a study of blood T cell repertoires in COVID-19. This table comes from immunoSEQ multiplex PCR, and its TCRdb copy is limited to in-frame clones, with some not included. This sample carries around 31,000 clones, 85% to 90% of them seen once, and the ten largest clones take 9.5% to 13%. Sequenced sample: peripheral blood. The receptors originated from a man in his sixties with acute or convalescent COVID-19.

The chain recombines TRBV10-3 with TRBJ2-7; the match to TRBD1 covers 8 bases. Germline CDR1 is ENHRY and CDR2 is SYGVKD. There are 14 residues in the CDR3. With 6 bases clipped from V and 0 bases from J, the junction kept 4 bases outside the gene matches. The CDR3 sequence is CAIRDRESSYEQYF. Here the CDR3 DNA reads TGTGCCATCAGGGACAGGGAAAGCTCCTACGAGCAGTACTTC.

The genes are TRBV19 and TRBJ2-1; D possibly corresponds to TRBD1 (6 bases). Germline values: CDR1 LNHDA, CDR2 SQIVND (reference sequence). This CDR3 region has 15 residues. V shed 6 bases and J shed 3 bases, with 15 bases lying between them. CDR3 coding DNA: TGTGCCAGTAGCCTCACCGGGACACTCTACAATGAGCAGTTCTTC. It encodes CASSLTGTLYNEQFF.

The chain combines TRBV5-1 with TRBJ1-2; 9 nucleotides align to TRBD1. The CDR3 is made up of 19 amino acids. The J segment lost 4 bases and the V segment lost 0 bases, leaving 16 bases of the junction unmatched. Germline CDR1 SGHRS, CDR2 YFSETQ. The CDR3 coding sequence is TGCGCCAGCAGCTTGGTACGGACAGGGGAGGCTGTTTATAGCTATGGCTACACCTTC. This translates into CASSLVRTGEAVYSYGYTF.

The chain has TRBV6-5 and TRBJ1-2; maybe TRBD1 (5 bases). Trimming took 6 bases from V and 3 from J, leaving 11 bases between them. The CDR3 is 13 residues long. Germline CDR1 is MNHEY and CDR2 is SVGAGI. CDR3 residues: CASRGDSYYGYTF. CDR3 in DNA: TGTGCCAGCAGAGGGGACTCCTACTATGGCTACACCTTC.